This T cell receptor (beta chain) was observed in a study of OX40 agonist ivuxolimab in advanced cancers. On the study more broadly: Head and neck, renal cell, melanoma or hepatocellular carcinoma were the cancers that dose-escalation patients had. Of the participants, about 40% had some prior anti-PD-1, anti-PD-L1 or anti-CTLA-4 therapy, which was allowed. The study's findings and limits: Clones of CD4+ and CD8+ blood T cells grew by week 6 at doses of 0.1 to 3.0 mg/kg.

CDR3 length equals 16 residues. V gave up 5 bases and J gave up 4 bases, with 15 bases separating them. Germline-derived CDR1 and CDR2 are MNHEY and SMNVEV (reference sequence). In its sample, this clone was seen once. Its antigen is undetermined. The assay was immunoSEQ multiplex PCR, and TCRdb's table has in-frame clones only and misses some. The sample holds about 66,000 clones, 70% to 80% seen once. Autoimmune disease history or systemic immunosuppression barred patients. This sample comprised CD4+ or CD8+ T cells sorted from blood, obtained in a trial of the OX40 agonist ivuxolimab. The clonotype comes from an adult with an advanced solid tumor such as melanoma, head and neck, liver or kidney cancer. The V and J genes are TRBV27 and TRBJ1-6, with D perhaps matching TRBD1 (5 bases). CDR3 nucleotides: TGTGCCAGCAGTCAACAGGCTCAATCTTATAATTCACCCCTCCACTTT. Its protein is CASSQQAQSYNSPLHF.